A single sample is the source of the 9 T cell receptor beta chains below, sequenced in a study of blood T cell repertoires in COVID-19 (dated by TCRdb to between 2020 and 2021). The library was made by the immunoSEQ multiplex PCR assay. TCRdb limited this immuneACCESS table to in-frame rearrangements with V and J called. A share of clones is missing; checked studies link under half to unresolved V genes, and the rest is unexplained. Present in this sample are 130,000 or so clones, approximately 79% of which were seen just once. About 2.2% of the sample lies in the top ten. The sequencing sample was made of PBMCs or T cells enriched from blood (not recorded which). The receptors were sampled from a man in his forties or fifties with acute COVID-19.

This clone has only a few counts. The V gene is TRBV15, the J gene TRBJ1-5, with D perhaps matching TRBD1 (6 bases). Germline values: CDR1 LNHNV, CDR2 YYDKDF (reference sequence). V lost 10 bases to trimming and J lost 6 bases, with 16 bases between them. The CDR3 extends over 13 amino acids. The CDR3 nucleotides are TGTGCCAGCCGACAGGAGGTGAGTCAGCCCCAGCATTTT. It specifies CASRQEVSQPQHF.

The rearrangement joins TRBV7-6 to TRBJ2-5; 12 nucleotides match TRBD2. Germline V lookup: CDR1 SGHVS, CDR2 FNYEAQ. The CDR3 is 16 residues long. After removal of 5 bases from V and 2 bases from J, the junction contained 6 bases not matched to a gene. CDR3 loop: CASSRGLAGSQETQYF. Written as DNA, the CDR3 is TGTGCCAGCAGCCGAGGACTAGCGGGGAGTCAAGAGACCCAGTACTTC. Full variable domain (rest looked up from reference TRBV7-6 and TRBJ2-5): GAGVSQSPRYKVTKRGQDVALRCDPISGHVSLYWYRQALGQGPEFLTYFNYEAQQDKSGLPNDRFSAERPEGSISTLTIQRTEQRDSAMYRCASSRGLAGSQETQYFGPGTRLLVL.

The chain joins TRBV10-3 to TRBJ1-1, with 7 bases identical to TRBD1. Germline V CDR1 and CDR2: ENHRY, SYGVKD. There are 15 residues in the CDR3. V trimming: 5 bases; J trimming: 1 base; junction bases outside the gene matches: 7. This CDR3 reads CAISPQGVANTEAFF. CDR3 bases: TGTGCCATCAGTCCCCAGGGGGTTGCGAACACTGAAGCTTTCTTT.

The chain has TRBV28 and TRBJ2-2; possible D gene TRBD1, 6 bases. This CDR3 contains 15 residues. Germline V gene lookup returns CDR1 MDHEN and CDR2 SYDVKM. V was shortened by 2 bases and J by 5 bases, with 12 bases between the two germline ends. CDR3 sequence (DNA): TGTGCCAGCAGTTTAACACAGGGAGAGACCGGGGAGCTGTTTTTT. Its protein product is CASSLTQGETGELFF.

This chain uses TRBV5-4 with TRBJ2-5; 11 nucleotides line up with TRBD2. The CDR3 spans 14 residues. Germline V CDR1 and CDR2: SGHNT, YYREEE (reference sequence). V was pared by 5 bases and J by 2 bases, with 2 bases of the junction left unmatched. CDR3 coding DNA: TGTGCCAGCAGGGGGACTAGCGGTCAAGAGACCCAGTACTTC. Protein sequence: CASRGTSGQETQYF. The variable domain in full, completed from reference TRBV5-4 and TRBJ2-5, reads ETGVTQSPTHLIKTRGQQVTLRCSSQSGHNTVSWYQQALGQGPQFIFQYYREEENGRGNFPPRFSGLQFPNYSSELNVNALELDDSALYLCASRGTSGQETQYFGPGTRLLVL.

The chain has TRBV2 and TRBJ2-5, with TRBD1 identical over 7 bases. In germline, CDR1 is SNHLY, CDR2 FYNNEI. The CDR3 has 15 amino acids. The J segment lost 3 bases and the V segment lost 5 bases, leaving 9 bases of the junction unmatched. CDR3 loop: CASSPPGTAEETQYF. The DNA for the CDR3 is TGTGCCAGCAGTCCCCCCGGGACAGCAGAAGAGACCCAGTACTTC.

This chain uses TRBV5-1 with TRBJ2-1, with a weak D call TRBD1 (7 bases). The CDR3 length is 15 residues. The germline CDR1 and CDR2 sequences are SGHRS and YFSETQ. Trimming shortened V by 3 bases and J by 5 bases, and 15 bases separated the two germline ends. CDR3 sequence (DNA): TGCGCCAGCAGCTCGTCTCAGGGGGGACACAATGAGCAGTTCTTC. This gives the protein CASSSSQGGHNEQFF.

This chain joins TRBV10-2 and TRBJ2-3, with no clear D. Trimming took 6 bases from V and 5 from J, leaving 15 bases between them. This CDR3 comprises 14 residues. The germline CDR1 and CDR2 sequences are WSHSY and SAAADI. The CDR3 region has the DNA TGCGCCAGCAGCCACTACCGAGGTGAAGATACGCAGTATTTT. This gives the protein CASSHYRGEDTQYF.

The chain combines TRBV3-1 (or the pseudogene TRBV3-2) with TRBJ2-2; weak D call: TRBD2 (5 bases). The CDR3 covers 19 residues. V dropped 4 bases and J dropped 6 bases, with 27 bases sitting between them. Germline V gene sequence: CDR1 LGHDT, CDR2 YNNKEL (reference sequence). The CDR3 is CASSPLYLAVGLLAGELFF. The CDR3 DNA sequence: TGTGCCAGCAGCCCCCTGTACCTAGCCGTGGGATTGCTGGCCGGGGAGCTGTTTTTT.